The TCR beta chain under discussion was sequenced for a study of Tregs in tolerant kidney transplant recipients. Thawed PBMCs were FACS-sorted into unstimulated CD4+CD25+CD127- regulatory T cells, CD4+CD25- non-regulatory cells, CD4 and CD8 cells. TCRdb's copy holds only in-frame clones and misses some; the assay was immunoSEQ multiplex PCR. This table has some 90,000 clones, approximately 94% appearing once. The ends were cut back, 4 bases at V and 1 base at J, with 7 bases in the middle. The CDR3 is 13 amino acids. CDR1 and CDR2 (germline): MNHEY, SMNVEV (reference sequence). Of note for this clone: The antigen is not known.

Overall study results and limits: Validation in larger populations is needed because few patients were studied. This study did not directly address biological reproducibility.

The receptor was derived from a human donor in good health. The V call is TRBV27, the J call TRBJ1-2; a possible D gene is TRBD1 (5 bases). Input material: CD8+ T cells from blood. The CDR3 reads CASSSGSNYGYTF. The CDR3 DNA reads as TGTGCCAGCAGTTCAGGGAGTAACTATGGCTACACCTTC.